This T cell receptor (beta chain) was captured in a study of blood T cell repertoires in COVID-19. CDR1 is SGHRS and CDR2 is YFSETQ in the germline V gene. The V end was cut by 0 bases, the J end by 4 bases, with 7 bases between. The CDR3 consists of 13 residues. Sequenced by immunoSEQ multiplex PCR; TCRdb stores in-frame clones only, minus some. The data show about 220,000 clones, approximately 80% seen once. Sequencing was done on a sample of peripheral blood. This clonotype was obtained from a human donor in a cohort sampled during active COVID-19. This sequence joins TRBV5-1 and TRBJ1-2; TRBD1 might be the D (6 bases). The chain's CDR3 is CASSLGQVYGYTF. The CDR3 bases are TGCGCCAGCAGCTTGGGACAGGTCTATGGCTACACCTTC.